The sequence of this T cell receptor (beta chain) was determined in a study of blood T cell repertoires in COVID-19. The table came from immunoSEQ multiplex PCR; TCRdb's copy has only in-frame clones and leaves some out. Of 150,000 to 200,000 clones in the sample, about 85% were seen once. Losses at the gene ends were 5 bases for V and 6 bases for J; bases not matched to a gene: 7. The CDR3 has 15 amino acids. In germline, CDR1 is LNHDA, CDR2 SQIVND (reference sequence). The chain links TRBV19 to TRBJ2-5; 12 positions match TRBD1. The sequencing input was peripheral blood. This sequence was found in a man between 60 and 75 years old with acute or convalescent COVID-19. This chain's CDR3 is CASSGDRGREKTQYF. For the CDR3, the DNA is TGTGCCAGTAGTGGGGACAGGGGGCGTGAGAAGACCCAGTACTTC.